Included here is one TCR beta chain sequence, with context. Its target is unknown. The data were obtained in a study of graft-versus-host responses after intestinal transplantation. Study as a whole: Anti-thymocyte globulin was used for induction in all recipients, who then took tacrolimus and steroids for approximately 3 years. Overall study results and limits: Patients with graft-donor T cell macrochimerism had high graft-versus-host to host-versus-graft clonal ratios in allografts.

Only in-frame clones appear in the TCRdb table, and some are missing; sequencing was by immunoSEQ multiplex PCR. The table records fewer than 45,000 clones, under 95% of them present only once. This clonotype originated in a human patient who received an intestinal transplant, so some T cells may come from the graft donor. Sequencing used PBMCs, obtained around 320 days after intestinal transplant.

The CDR3 loop reads CASSATGEEAFF. Here the CDR3 DNA reads TGTGCCAGCTCGGCGACAGGAGAGGAAGCTTTCTTT. The J gene is TRBJ1-1, the V gene TRBV18; weak D call: TRBD1 (6 bases). V was shortened by 6 bases and J by 8 bases, with 13 bases between the two germline ends. Germline V gene data show CDR1 as KGHSH and CDR2 as LQKENI. The CDR3 consists of 12 residues.